Listed below are T cell receptor beta chains from one sample, sequenced in a study of cytomegalovirus exposure and HLA in healthy donors. The data were produced by immunoSEQ multiplex PCR, yet TCRdb's version contains in-frame clones alone and is incomplete. Altogether 210,000 or so clones are present, 65% to 85% being singletons, with the ten largest covering roughly 0.71%. The sequenced sample consisted of PBMCs. Receptors originate from a boy aged 2 to 10 in good health and CMV-seronegative. Both conserved end residues are part of each CDR3. A D gene is named only where the DNA matches it firmly. Only some rows state a clone size, as once, few, many or a class for expanded clones.

abundance | d_gene | j_gene | v_gene | CDR3nt | CDR3aa
- | - | TRBJ2-7 | TRBV30 | TGTGCCTGGAACTACCATGGGACTGCATCCTACGAGCAGTACTTC | CAWNYHGTASYEQYF
- | - | TRBJ2-3 | TRBV5-1 | TGCGCCAGCAGCTTGGGGGGGACTACAGATACGCAGTATTTT | CASSLGGTTDTQYF
- | - | TRBJ1-1 | TRBV30 | TGTGCCTGGAGTGTAGGGGCGGCCCCTGAAGCTTTCTTT | CAWSVGAAPEAFF
few | TRBD2 | TRBJ2-3 | TRBV4-2 | TGTGCCAGCAGCCAAGCGACAGCGGGGGGCCTCACAGATACGCAGTATTTT | CASSQATAGGLTDTQYF
- | - | TRBJ2-5 | TRBV9 | TGTGCCAGCAGCGTATATTCGCCAGGCGGGGAGACCCGGTACTTC | CASSVYSPGGETRYF
- | - | TRBJ2-7 | TRBV7-7 | TGTGCTAGCAGCTTAGACCGGGGTAGCTCCTACGAGCAGTACTTC | CASSLDRGSSYEQYF
few | - | TRBJ1-5 | TRBV2 | TGTGCCAGCAGTGGTGAGGGTGGCAATCAGCCCCAGCATTTT | CASSGEGGNQPQHF
- | - | TRBJ2-3 | TRBV5-6 | TGTGCCAGCAGCTTGGGAGGGGGGGTGACAGATACGCAGTATTTT | CASSLGGGVTDTQYF
- | - | TRBJ1-1 | TRBV19 | TGTGCCAGTAGTCATACAGAGAACACTGAAGCTTTCTTT | CASSHTENTEAFF
- | TRBD2 | TRBJ2-3 | TRBV7-2 | TGTGCCAGCAGCATAACCACTAGCGGGAGAAGTGAAGATACGCAGTATTTT | CASSITTSGRSEDTQYF
- | - | TRBJ1-1 | TRBV5-6 | TGTGCCAGCAGCTTGGGTTTCGGAGTAGGGGGTGAAGCTTTCTTT | CASSLGFGVGGEAFF
- | TRBD2 | TRBJ2-1 | TRBV7-2 | TGTGCCAGCAGCTTAGTGGGACTAGCGGGGGGGCCTAATGAGCAGTTCTTC | CASSLVGLAGGPNEQFF
- | - | TRBJ1-3 | TRBV2 | TGTGCCAGCAAAGAGGGAGTCGGAAACACCATATATTTT | CASKEGVGNTIYF
once | - | TRBJ1-2 | TRBV4-1 | TGCGCCAGCAGCCAGTTAGTACCACACCAAACAAACAGGGAGGGCTATGGCTACACCTTC | CASSQLVPHQTNREGYGYTF
- | TRBD1 | TRBJ1-1 | TRBV25-1 | TGTGCCAGCAGTGAACAAGGGACAGACACTGAAGCTTTCTTT | CASSEQGTDTEAFF
- | - | TRBJ2-2 | TRBV5-8 | TGTGCCAGCACTCGCCGACAGACCGGGGAGCTGTTTTTT | CASTRRQTGELFF
- | TRBD2 | TRBJ2-7 | TRBV7-2 | TGTGCCAGCAGCCCGCGACTAGCGGGGGCCCTTGGCTACGAGCAGTACTTC | CASSPRLAGALGYEQYF
- | - | TRBJ1-4 | TRBV6-1 | TGTGCCAGCAGTAGTATTCGGGAGAGGAGTGAAAAACTGTTTTTT | CASSSIRERSEKLFF
- | TRBD2 | TRBJ2-5 | TRBV28 | TGTGCCAGCATAAGCGGGGGGGACCAAGAGACCCAGTACTTC | CASISGGDQETQYF
- | TRBD1 | TRBJ1-3 | TRBV25-1 | TGTGCCAGCAGAGAAACAGGGGCAGGAAACACCATATATTTT | CASRETGAGNTIYF
- | TRBD2 | TRBJ2-1 | TRBV4-2 | TGTGCCAGCAGCCCCATCAGCGGGAGGGCCCGAAATGAGCAGTTCTTC | CASSPISGRARNEQFF
- | - | TRBJ1-1 | TRBV18 | TGTGCCAGCTCACCAGGACAAGCGAACACTGAAGCTTTCTTT | CASSPGQANTEAFF
- | TRBD2 | TRBJ2-1 | TRBV5-6 | TGTGCCAGCAGCTCGACTAGCGGGTATTGGAATGAGCAGTTCTTC | CASSSTSGYWNEQFF
- | - | TRBJ2-7 | TRBV5-5 | TGTGCCAGCAGCTTCCAGGGAAGCTCCTACGAGCAGTACTTC | CASSFQGSSYEQYF
- | TRBD1 | TRBJ2-7 | TRBV9 | TGTGCCAGCAGCGAGGGACAGAACCCCTACGAGCAGTACTTC | CASSEGQNPYEQYF
once | TRBD1 | TRBJ2-7 | TRBV7-9 | TGTTCCAGCAGCTTTGACAGGGCTCCCTACGAGCAGTACTTC | CSSSFDRAPYEQYF
- | - | TRBJ1-2 | TRBV6-1 | TGTGCCAGCCACCCCCTGAGGTGGACAGACTATGGCTACACCTTC | CASHPLRWTDYGYTF
once | - | TRBJ1-3 | TRBV30 | TGTGCCCAGGGTTTCCTAAACACCATATATTTT | CAQGFLNTIYF
- | - | TRBJ1-6 | TRBV7-9 | TGTGCCAGCAGCTTAACGCAGGGAAATTCACCCCTCCACTTT | CASSLTQGNSPLHF
few | TRBD1 | TRBJ1-2 | TRBV5-5 | TGTGCCAGCAGCTGGGACAGTTCCGAATATGGCTACACCTTC | CASSWDSSEYGYTF
- | - | TRBJ1-2 | TRBV5-4 | TGTGCCAGCGGACTGAACTATGGCTACACCTTC | CASGLNYGYTF
- | TRBD2 | TRBJ2-2 | TRBV5-5 | TGTGCCAGCAGCGCGGTCCTAGCGGGAGCGGGTGGGACCGGGGAGCTGTTTTTT | CASSAVLAGAGGTGELFF
once | - | TRBJ1-5 | TRBV19 | TGTGCCAGTAGTATAGGTACGGGGAGGAATCAGCCCCAGCATTTT | CASSIGTGRNQPQHF
- | - | TRBJ2-7 | TRBV7-6 | TGTGCCAGCAGCTTATTGCAGGCGACCTACGAGCAGTACTTC | CASSLLQATYEQYF
- | - | TRBJ2-7 | TRBV6-1 | TGTGCCAGCAGTGAAGATACCTACGAGCAGTACTTC | CASSEDTYEQYF
- | TRBD1 | TRBJ2-2 | TRBV7-2 | TGTGCCAGCAGTACAACCAGGGGGAGGAACACCGGGGAGCTGTTTTTT | CASSTTRGRNTGELFF
- | - | TRBJ2-2 | TRBV27 | TGTGCCAGCAGTTTATACACGAACACCGGGGAGCTGTTTTTT | CASSLYTNTGELFF
- | - | TRBJ1-3 | TRBV7-9 | TGTGCCAGCAGCTTCCGGACAGAAGGACCTGGAAACACCATATATTTT | CASSFRTEGPGNTIYF
- | TRBD2 | TRBJ2-2 | TRBV7-2 | TGTGCCAGCAAAGGGGAGGGAGGACTCACAAACACCGGGGAGCTGTTTTTT | CASKGEGGLTNTGELFF
- | TRBD2 | TRBJ2-1 | TRBV5-6 | TGTGCCAGCAGCTTGCCGAGCGGGGCAGAGGGAAGTAATGAGCAGTTCTTC | CASSLPSGAEGSNEQFF
- | - | TRBJ2-3 | TRBV11-2 | TGTGCCAGCAACTTGCTCTTAGCGGGCACAGATACGCAGTATTTT | CASNLLLAGTDTQYF
- | - | TRBJ2-2 | TRBV2 | TGTGCCAGCAGTGAAACGGGGGTTGCGAACACCGGGGAGCTGTTTTTT | CASSETGVANTGELFF
- | - | TRBJ2-7 | TRBV10-2 | TGCGCCAGCAGGAAGACCGTTCGGGGCTACGAGCAGTACTTC | CASRKTVRGYEQYF
- | - | TRBJ1-2 | TRBV10-3 | TGTGCCATCAGTGAGTCGAGGGACACCTATGGCTACACCTTC | CAISESRDTYGYTF
- | TRBD2 | TRBJ2-7 | TRBV4-2 | TGTGCCAGCAGCCAAGTCCCGGCTAGCGGGGGGACTCAGCAGTACTTC | CASSQVPASGGTQQYF
few | - | TRBJ2-5 | TRBV6-1 | TGTGCCAGCAGTGAATCATCGGTGCGCGTACAGACCCAGTACTTC | CASSESSVRVQTQYF